Following are 6 T cell receptor beta chains from one sample sequenced in a study of blood T cell repertoires in COVID-19. The repertoire was sequenced with immunoSEQ multiplex PCR; TCRdb's copy has only in-frame clones and lacks some. There are 150,000 to 200,000 clones in the sample; approximately 88% occur only once, and 10% to 15% lies in the top ten. The sequencing sample was made of PBMCs or T cells enriched from blood (not recorded which). All receptors come from a woman aged 55-69 years who had recovered from COVID-19.

The genes are TRBV15 and TRBJ2-3, with TRBD2 identical over 12 bases. With 2 bases clipped from V and 3 bases from J, the junction kept 6 bases outside the gene matches. Germline V gives CDR1 LNHNV, CDR2 YYDKDF (reference sequence). CDR3 size: 17 residues. This CDR3 is CATSRLLAGGQTDTQYF. The CDR3 DNA reads as TGTGCCACCAGCAGACTACTAGCGGGAGGCCAAACAGATACGCAGTATTTT. Combining the CDR3 with reference TRBV15 and TRBJ2-3 gives the whole variable domain DAMVIQNPRYQVTQFGKPVTLSCSQTLNHNVMYWYQQKSSQAPKLLFHYYDKDFNNEADTPDNFQSRRPNTSFCFLDIRSPGLGDTAMYLCATSRLLAGGQTDTQYFGPGTRLTVL.

The chain couples TRBV6-5 to TRBJ2-7, with 7 positions matching TRBD1. Germline CDR1 MNHEY, CDR2 SVGAGI. The V segment lost 8 bases and the J segment 4 bases; nucleotides outside the gene matches: 11. The CDR3 is 14 residues long. The CDR3 DNA reads TGTGCCAGCCTCGAAGGGGGCTCGGGATACGAGCAGTACTTC. Its protein is CASLEGGSGYEQYF.

This clone was detected only once. J is TRBJ2-1 and V is TRBV12-5; TRBD1 matches at 9 bases. CDR1 and CDR2 from the germline V gene are LGHNT and FRNRAP. There are 16 residues in the CDR3. The junction had 8 bases not matched to a gene; V was cut back by 6 bases and J by 2 bases. CDR3 sequence (DNA): TGTGCTAGTGGGGGCCTACGACAGGGGGCCTACAATGAGCAGTTCTTC. This translates into CASGGLRQGAYNEQFF.

The CDR3 reads CASSESSGQGAGYEQYF. The CDR3, as DNA: TGTGCCAGCAGTGAATCCTCGGGACAGGGGGCAGGCTACGAGCAGTACTTC. The rearrangement joins TRBV25-1 to TRBJ2-7, with 12 bases matching TRBD1. V was pared by 1 base and J by 3 bases, with 7 bases of the junction left unmatched. Germline CDR1 and CDR2: MGHDK and SYGVNS. CDR3 length: 17 amino acids.

This chain links TRBV27 with TRBJ1-5; 8 nucleotides match TRBD1. J was trimmed by 3 bases and V by 6 bases; bases with no gene match: 19. CDR1 and CDR2 (germline): MNHEY, SMNVEV (reference sequence). This CDR3 contains 19 residues. Written as DNA, the CDR3 is TGTGCCAGCAGCCGAAAACCCACCCCGGACAGGGTATACAATCAGCCCCAGCATTTT. As protein: CASSRKPTPDRVYNQPQHF.

This sequence joins TRBV4-1 and TRBJ2-3, with TRBD1 matching over 10 bases. J was trimmed by 5 bases and V by 0 bases; bases with no gene match: 5. Germline CDR1 reads MGHRA; CDR2 reads YSYEKL. There are 16 residues in the CDR3. Here the CDR3 reads CASSQDGTGVVDTQYF. The CDR3 DNA is TGCGCCAGCAGCCAAGATGGGACAGGGGTTGTAGATACGCAGTATTTT.